Here is one TCR beta chain with its context. The target of this receptor is not known. No much larger clone exists at a distance of one base, and base qualities are not known. TCRbeta CDR3 regions were amplified from genomic DNA using the immunoSEQ Assay, a bias-controlled multiplex PCR. The published analysis was carried out like this. The number of nucleated cells in each sample was estimated by amplification of reference gene primers within the assay. Sequence reads were collapsed and filtered to measure the absolute abundance of every unique TCRbeta CDR3 rearrangement. For each sample, productive Simpson clonality was calculated as the square root of Simpson's diversity index over productive rearrangements. TCRdb provides this immuneACCESS table in a form limited to in-frame rearrangements. Some clones are lacking; in checked studies, under half of them reflect an unresolved V gene, and why the rest are absent is not known. That table is the source of V, J and clone size, and D and trimming were worked out from the DNA. This sample comprises 75,000 to 100,000 clones, about 86% of them detected only once. Around a sixth of the sample rests with the top ten.

The germline V gene supplies CDR1 KGHDR and CDR2 SFDVKD. The V end loses 6 bases and the J end loses 8 bases, and a stretch of 15 bases separates them. The CDR3 numbers 13 residues from cysteine through phenylalanine. Kept here is only the CDR3 DNA, which spans 39 bases and is read in frame from base 1. The data belong to a study of blood T cell repertoires in COVID-19 (TCRdb year 2020). Regarding the complete study: Samples covering the acute and convalescent phases of COVID-19 were provided by collaborators in the United States, Italy and Spain. The repertoires were released in a freely available public database intended as a resource for research on the immune response to SARS-CoV-2. The dataset comprised deeply sampled blood TCRbeta repertoires from subjects exposed to, actively infected with, or recovered from COVID-19. The prospective study material was composed of cDNA or gDNA derived from T cells, B-cell-depleted T cells, or PBMCs. The samples were drawn from the first 160 participants of the ongoing ImmuneRACE study and from some 1,300 subjects provided by 6 global collaborators. A de-identified subject ID, COVID-19 status, age in years and sex were almost always included in the sample metadata. HLA class I and class II types, where available, came from metadata supplied by the sample provider rather than from assay-based typing. The research as a whole found: Clinical and demographic metadata were provided uncurated, with the amount varying by source and participant.

Each collaborating institution followed its own protocols to collect whole blood in K2EDTA tubes. Collaborator samples were shipped for TCRbeta analysis as frozen whole blood, isolated PBMCs, or DNA extracted from either sample type. Sequencing input: peripheral blood. The sequence links TRBV24-1 to TRBJ1-2; a tentative D call is TRBD1 (6 bases match). The sequence was collected from a woman aged 80 or over with acute or convalescent COVID-19. In nucleotides, the sequence is TGTGCCACCAGTCACAGGGTTTTAGGAGGCTACACCTTC. This translates into CATSHRVLGGYTF.